This T cell receptor beta chain was sequenced in a study of cytomegalovirus exposure and HLA in healthy donors. Study-wide results and caveats: TCR beta V segments were, for the most part, productive about 87% or about 30% of the time in an earlier analysis. In a later analysis, most CMV-associated TCR beta chains appeared HLA-restricted. TCR beta V- and J-gene trimming was later associated with a missense DCLRE1C variant.

Germline trimming cut 9 bases from V and 1 base from J; bases unmatched to any gene: 10. The CDR3 contains 18 residues. The germline V gene has CDR1 SNHLY and CDR2 FYNNEI. The PCR had 60 Vbeta and 13 Jbeta primers. Only in-frame clones appear in the TCRdb table, and some are missing; sequencing was by immunoSEQ multiplex PCR. In the table there are 250,000 to 350,000 clones, under 90% of which are singletons. Concerning this clone: Its antigen is currently unknown.

Sequences were obtained from PBMCs. This receptor was identified in a girl aged 2 to 9 in good health and CMV-seronegative. The gene calls are TRBV2 and TRBJ2-1, with 15 bases matching TRBD2. Here the CDR3 reads CARPVGLAGGPSYNEQFF. CDR3 DNA sequence: TGTGCCAGGCCTGTTGGACTAGCGGGAGGGCCATCCTACAATGAGCAGTTCTTC.